This passage covers 19 T cell receptor beta chains from one sample sequenced in a study of cytomegalovirus exposure and HLA in healthy donors. TCRdb's table, derived via immunoSEQ multiplex PCR, lists solely in-frame clones and lacks some. The table has over 150,000 clones, 65% to 90% seen once. Sequenced: PBMCs. Every receptor here comes from a man between 18 and 29 years old in good health and CMV-seropositive.

This clone has just a few counts. The rearrangement joins TRBV7-9 to TRBJ2-2; TRBD2 matches at 7 bases. V dropped 5 bases and J dropped 6; count of bases not matched to a gene: 12. Germline assignment: CDR1 SEHNR and CDR2 FQNEAQ (reference sequence). The CDR3 length is 16 residues. The CDR3 loop reads CASSPAGGLRAGELFF. As DNA, the CDR3 is TGTGCCAGCAGCCCCGCCGGGGGGTTAAGGGCCGGGGAGCTGTTTTTT.

The CDR3 bases are TGTGCCAGCATTCGGACAGGGGGCTACGAGCAGTACTTC. Protein product: CASIRTGGYEQYF. The chain is built from TRBV25-1 and TRBJ2-7; 10 nucleotides match TRBD1. Germline CDR1 and CDR2: MGHDK and SYGVNS. CDR3 length: 13 residues. V lost 7 bases to trimming and J lost 3 bases; unmatched junction nucleotides: 3.

The CDR3: CASSLDRPSGNTIYF. In DNA form, the CDR3 reads TGCGCCAGCAGCCTTGACAGGCCCTCTGGAAACACCATATATTTT. The genes are TRBV5-1 and TRBJ1-3, with TRBD1 as a possible D gene (6 bases). The CDR3 has 15 residues. The germline V gene encodes CDR1 SGHRS and CDR2 YFSETQ. V lost 4 bases and J 0 bases, leaving 11 bases between the germline ends.

This clone was seen just once. The rearrangement links TRBV6-1 to TRBJ1-5, with TRBD1 matching over 8 bases. The CDR3 totals 14 residues. The germline V gene encodes CDR1 MNHNS and CDR2 SASEGT. The ends lost 4 bases at V and 5 bases at J; junction bases unmatched: 4. The CDR3 region has the DNA TGTGCCAGCAGTGTGACAGGGGTAGATCAGCCCCAGCATTTT. As protein: CASSVTGVDQPQHF.

This chain uses TRBV28 with TRBJ2-7; TRBD1 matches at 9 bases. The CDR3 is 15 residues long. CDR1 and CDR2 from the germline V gene are MDHEN and SYDVKM. V shed 6 bases, J shed 2 bases, and the junction held 8 bases outside the gene matches. DNA of the CDR3: TGTGCCAGCAGCTCCGACAGGGGGGGACCCTACGAGCAGTACTTC. This sequence encodes CASSSDRGGPYEQYF. Looking up the rest from reference TRBV28 and TRBJ2-7 gives the full variable domain: DVKVTQSSRYLVKRTGEKVFLECVQDMDHENMFWYRQDPGLGLRLIYFSYDVKMKEKGDIPEGYSVSREKKERFSLILESASTNQTSMYLCASSSDRGGPYEQYFGPGTRLTVT.

The chain uses TRBV7-2 and TRBJ1-2, with 9 bases that match TRBD1. CDR1 and CDR2 from the germline V gene are SGHTA and FQGNSA. The V segment lost 5 bases and the J segment 7 bases; nucleotides outside the gene matches: 8. There are 14 residues in the CDR3. The CDR3 region is CASSTSGTGFGYTF. The CDR3 DNA is TGTGCCAGCAGCACTTCCGGGACAGGGTTTGGCTACACCTTC.

The chain recombines TRBV27 with TRBJ1-1; 8 nucleotides agree with TRBD1. After removal of 3 bases from V and 0 bases from J, the junction contained 3 bases not matched to a gene. The CDR3 has 15 residues. Per germline, CDR1 MNHEY and CDR2 SMNVEV (reference sequence). The CDR3 is CASSFRQGMNTEAFF. The CDR3 nucleotides are TGTGCCAGCAGTTTCCGACAGGGGATGAACACTGAAGCTTTCTTT.

This rearrangement joins TRBV11-2 to TRBJ2-7; TRBD2 matches 8 bases. Germline V gene lookup returns CDR1 SGHAT and CDR2 FQNNGV. The V segment lost 0 bases and the J segment 0 bases; nucleotides outside the gene matches: 4. The CDR3 has 16 amino acids. CDR3 residues: CASSLDGGGSSYEQYF. The CDR3 DNA reads as TGTGCCAGCAGCTTAGACGGCGGGGGGAGCTCCTACGAGCAGTACTTC.

This clone was found once. The rearrangement uses TRBV7-8 and TRBJ1-3; possibly TRBD1 for D (5 bases). The germline V and J ends were trimmed by 5 bases and 0 bases, with 17 bases remaining between them. Per the germline V gene, CDR1 is SGHVS and CDR2 is FQNEAQ. This CDR3 comprises 17 residues. Here the CDR3 reads CASSQTRATSSGNTIYF. CDR3 DNA: TGTGCCAGCAGCCAAACCAGGGCGACGAGCTCTGGAAACACCATATATTTT.

In its sample, this clone was seen once. An end of the junction differs from the germline gene, which may be a read error. This rearrangement joins TRBV4-1 to TRBJ2-7; D uncertain. CDR3 length: 12 residues. Germline values: CDR1 MGHRA, CDR2 YSYEKL. DNA of the CDR3: TGCGCCAGCAGCCAGGCGTCGGGTTTATTGCACTTC. Protein sequence: CASSQASGLLHF.

This rearrangement joins TRBV7-2 to TRBJ1-2, with TRBD1 identical over 10 bases. This CDR3 contains 16 residues. Trimming took 3 bases from V and 7 from J; bases not matched to a gene: 11. From germline, CDR1 is SGHTA and CDR2 FQGNSA. CDR3 nucleotide sequence: TGTGCCAGCAGCTTTTTCCCGGGACAGGGGTTCTCTGGCTACACCTTC. It is translated as CASSFFPGQGFSGYTF.

The table lists this clone with a few counts. The chain carries TRBV5-6 and TRBJ1-6; TRBD1 matches at 7 bases. This CDR3 contains 14 residues. The junction had 8 bases not matched to a gene; V was cut back by 3 bases and J by 11 bases. CDR1 and CDR2 (germline): SGHDT, YYEEEE. The CDR3 region has the DNA TGTGCCAGCAGCTCGGGACAGTTGGCTGCACCCCTCCACTTT. Translated, it gives CASSSGQLAAPLHF.

This clone was found a few times. This chain joins TRBV4-2 and TRBJ1-2; possibly TRBD1 for D (6 bases). The CDR3 extends over 14 amino acids. V was cut by 1 base and J by 4 bases, with 10 bases left in between. CDR1 LGHNA and CDR2 YNFKEQ come from the germline V gene. DNA for the CDR3: TGTGCCAGCAGCCAAGGCGACAGGATCTATGGCTACACCTTC. This sequence encodes CASSQGDRIYGYTF.

A single count supports this clone. V usage is TRBV5-4 and J usage is TRBJ2-3; TRBD2 might be the D (6 bases). Germline-derived CDR1 and CDR2 are SGHNT and YYREEE (reference sequence). The CDR3 has 18 amino acids. The germline V and J ends were trimmed by 3 bases and 4 bases, with 24 bases remaining between them. Written as DNA, the CDR3 is TGTGCCAGCAGCTCCCTCCCTGCGGGACGGGGGTCACCAGATACGCAGTATTTT. As protein: CASSSLPAGRGSPDTQYF.

The chain has TRBV4-3 and TRBJ1-3, with 7 bases lining up with TRBD1. The CDR3 contains 16 residues. The germline gives CDR1 LGHNA, CDR2 YSLEER. V trimming: 3 bases; J trimming: 0 bases; junction bases outside the gene matches: 5. In DNA, the CDR3 is TGCGCCAGCAGCCAGTCTGCAGGGGGCTCTGGAAACACCATATATTTT. Amino acids: CASSQSAGGSGNTIYF.

As DNA, the CDR3 is TGTGCCAGCAGTCTAGGACAGGGAACAGATACGCAGTATTTT. Residues: CASSLGQGTDTQYF. The chain couples TRBV27 to TRBJ2-3, with 8 bases that match TRBD1. The CDR3 is made up of 14 amino acids. V shed 5 bases and J 3 bases; nucleotides not matched to a gene: 4. From germline, CDR1 is MNHEY and CDR2 SMNVEV (reference sequence).

V gene TRBV7-2 combines with J gene TRBJ2-1, with a weak D call TRBD2 (5 bases). Germline V gives CDR1 SGHTA, CDR2 FQGNSA. The CDR3 has 12 residues. Trimming took off 3 bases at V and 8 bases at J, with 8 bases between the two ends. The CDR3 loop reads CASSFILDEQFF. The CDR3 DNA sequence: TGTGCCAGCAGCTTCATACTAGATGAGCAGTTCTTC.

The rearrangement joins TRBV30 to TRBJ1-2; 8 bases align to TRBD1. V shed 3 bases and J 7 bases; nucleotides not matched to a gene: 7. The CDR3 has 13 amino acids. From germline, CDR1 is GTSNPN and CDR2 SVGIG (reference sequence). The CDR3 DNA sequence: TGTGCCTGGAGCAGGGGGCTCTCGGGTGGCTACACCTTC. This gives the protein CAWSRGLSGGYTF.

This clone was detected only a few times. The chain employs TRBV28 and TRBJ2-7; no clear D gene. V was shortened by 6 bases and J by 5 bases, with 8 bases between the two germline ends. The germline gives CDR1 MDHEN, CDR2 SYDVKM. This CDR3 comprises 11 residues. DNA of the CDR3: TGTGCCAGCAGCCTCGAGGACGAGCAGTACTTC. It specifies CASSLEDEQYF.